This T cell receptor beta chain was observed in a study of blood T cell repertoires in COVID-19. Study at large: COVID-19 samples collected from the United States, Italy and Spain covered acute and convalescent phases.

Grouping used clinical history reported by participants in a survey and questionnaire. All exposed participants met a person with COVID-19 within 2 weeks before entering the study. Trimming left V 0 bases short and J 5 bases short, with 8 bases between. Germline CDR1 reads MNHEY; CDR2 reads SVGEGT. The CDR3 extends over 14 amino acids. This table comes from immunoSEQ multiplex PCR, and its TCRdb copy is limited to in-frame clones, with some not included. This sample carries some 180,000 clones, about four fifths of them seen once, and the ten largest clones take about 3.2%. The sequence derives from a woman in her 30s who had been exposed to COVID-19. The specimen sequenced was PBMCs or T cells enriched from blood (not recorded which). The chain couples TRBV6-2 or TRBV6-3 to TRBJ1-5; TRBD1 might be the D (6 bases). In DNA form, the CDR3 reads TGTGCCAGCAGTTACTCCGGGGGGCATCAGCCCCAGCATTTT. Its translation is CASSYSGGHQPQHF.